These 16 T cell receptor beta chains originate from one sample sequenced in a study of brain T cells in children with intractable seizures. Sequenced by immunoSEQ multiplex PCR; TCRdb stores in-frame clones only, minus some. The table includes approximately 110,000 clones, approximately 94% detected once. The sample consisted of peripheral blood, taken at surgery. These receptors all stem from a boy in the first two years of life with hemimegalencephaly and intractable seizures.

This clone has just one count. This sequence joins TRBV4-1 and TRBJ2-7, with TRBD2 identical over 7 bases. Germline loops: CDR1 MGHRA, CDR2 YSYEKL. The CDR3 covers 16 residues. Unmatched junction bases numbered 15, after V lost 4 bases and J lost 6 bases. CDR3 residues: CASSPGLGGRLPEQYF. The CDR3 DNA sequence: TGCGCCAGCAGCCCCGGATTGGGCGGGAGACTTCCCGAGCAGTACTTC.

CDR3 DNA sequence: TGTGCCAGCAGCCCACGGACTAGCGGAGGGGATGAGCAGTTCTTC. This encodes CASSPRTSGGDEQFF. This chain uses TRBV9 with TRBJ2-1; TRBD2 aligns across 10 bases. Germline loops: CDR1 SGDLS, CDR2 YYNGEE. This CDR3 region has 15 residues. V dropped 4 bases and J dropped 8; count of bases not matched to a gene: 9.

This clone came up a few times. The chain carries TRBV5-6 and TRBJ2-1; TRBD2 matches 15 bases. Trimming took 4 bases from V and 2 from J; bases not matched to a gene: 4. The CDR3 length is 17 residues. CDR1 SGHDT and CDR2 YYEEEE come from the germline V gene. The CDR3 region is CASSPGLAGGTYNEQFF. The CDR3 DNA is TGTGCCAGCAGCCCGGGACTAGCGGGAGGCACCTACAATGAGCAGTTCTTC.

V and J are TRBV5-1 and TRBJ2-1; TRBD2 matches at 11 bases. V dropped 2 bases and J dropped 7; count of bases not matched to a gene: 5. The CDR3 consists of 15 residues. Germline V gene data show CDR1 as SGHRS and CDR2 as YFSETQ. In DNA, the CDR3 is TGCGCCAGCAGCTTTACTAGCGGGAGTTTAAATGAGCAGTTCTTC. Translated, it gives CASSFTSGSLNEQFF.

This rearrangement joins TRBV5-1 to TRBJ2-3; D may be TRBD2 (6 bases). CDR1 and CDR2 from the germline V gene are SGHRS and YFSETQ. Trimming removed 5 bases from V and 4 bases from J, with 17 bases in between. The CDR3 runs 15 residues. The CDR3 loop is CASRMVGRGADTQYF. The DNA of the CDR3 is TGCGCCAGCAGAATGGTCGGGAGAGGGGCAGATACGCAGTATTTT.

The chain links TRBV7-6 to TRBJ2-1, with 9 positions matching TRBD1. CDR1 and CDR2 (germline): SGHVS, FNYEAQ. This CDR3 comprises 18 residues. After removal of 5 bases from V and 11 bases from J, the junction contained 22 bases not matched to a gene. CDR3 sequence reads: CASSRGTGRGEYNEQQFF. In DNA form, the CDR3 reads TGTGCCAGCAGCCGGGGGACAGGGAGGGGAGAATACAATGAGCAGCAGTTCTTC.

The CDR3 region is CAISEGRGLSLSAYEQYF. The DNA of the CDR3 is TGTGCCATCAGTGAGGGGAGGGGCCTTTCCTTGTCGGCATACGAGCAGTACTTC. The chain uses TRBV10-3 and TRBJ2-7; 7 bases fit TRBD2. Trimming cost V 2 bases and J 4 bases; bases outside gene matches: 17. Germline CDR1 and CDR2: ENHRY and SYGVKD. The CDR3 loop spans 18 amino acids.

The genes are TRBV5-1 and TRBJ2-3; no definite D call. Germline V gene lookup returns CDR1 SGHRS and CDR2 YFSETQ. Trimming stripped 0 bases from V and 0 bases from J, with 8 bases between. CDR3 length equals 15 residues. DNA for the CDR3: TGCGCCAGCAGCTTGGTGGGCCCTAGCACAGATACGCAGTATTTT. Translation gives CASSLVGPSTDTQYF.

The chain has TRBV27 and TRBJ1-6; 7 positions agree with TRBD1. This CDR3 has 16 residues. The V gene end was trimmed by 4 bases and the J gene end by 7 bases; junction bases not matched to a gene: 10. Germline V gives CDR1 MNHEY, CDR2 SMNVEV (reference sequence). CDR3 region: CASSSVLTGLNSPLHF. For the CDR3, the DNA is TGTGCCAGCAGTTCGGTACTGACAGGGCTCAATTCACCCCTCCACTTT.

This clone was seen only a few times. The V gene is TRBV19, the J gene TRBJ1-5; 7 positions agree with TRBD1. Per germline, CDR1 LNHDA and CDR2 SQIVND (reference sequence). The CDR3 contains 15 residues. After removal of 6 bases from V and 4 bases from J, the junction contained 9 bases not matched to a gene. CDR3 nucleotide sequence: TGTGCCAGTAGATCGTGGACAGGACAAAATCAGCCCCAGCATTTT. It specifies CASRSWTGQNQPQHF. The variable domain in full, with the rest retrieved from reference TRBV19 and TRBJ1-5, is DGGITQSPKYLFRKEGQNVTLSCEQNLNHDAMYWYRQDPGQGLRLIYYSQIVNDFQKGDIAEGYSVSREKKESFPLTVTSAQKNPTAFYLCASRSWTGQNQPQHFGDGTRLSIL.

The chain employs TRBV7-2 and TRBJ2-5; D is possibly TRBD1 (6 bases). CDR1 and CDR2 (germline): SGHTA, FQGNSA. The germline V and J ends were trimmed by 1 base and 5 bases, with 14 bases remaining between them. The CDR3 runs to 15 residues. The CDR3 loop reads CASSLVVGAGETQYF. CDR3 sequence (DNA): TGTGCCAGCAGCTTAGTCGTGGGGGCCGGGGAGACCCAGTACTTC.

The CDR3 nucleotides are TGTGCCACCAGTGACGGGGCCCATGAGCAGTTCTTC. Translating it yields CATSDGAHEQFF. The rearrangement uses TRBV24-1 and TRBJ2-1; D possibly uses TRBD1 or TRBD2 (5 bases each). V was clipped by 4 bases and J by 8 bases, with 8 bases between them. The germline V gene has CDR1 KGHDR and CDR2 SFDVKD. The CDR3 has 12 residues.

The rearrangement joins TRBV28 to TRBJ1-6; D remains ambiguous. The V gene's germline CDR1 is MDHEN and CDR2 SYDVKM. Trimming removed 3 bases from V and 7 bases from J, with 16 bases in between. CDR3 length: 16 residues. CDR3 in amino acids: CASSFPVVALNSPLHF. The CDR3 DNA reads TGTGCCAGCAGTTTCCCCGTGGTGGCCCTGAATTCACCCCTCCACTTT.

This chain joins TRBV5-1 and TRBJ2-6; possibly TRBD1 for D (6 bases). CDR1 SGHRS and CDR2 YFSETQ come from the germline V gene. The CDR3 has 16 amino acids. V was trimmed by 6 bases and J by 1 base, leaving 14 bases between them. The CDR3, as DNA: TGCGCCAGCACCCCCTCAGGGGTATCTGGGGCCAACGTCCTGACTTTC. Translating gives CASTPSGVSGANVLTF.

The CDR3 coding sequence is TGTGCCAGCAGCTTCCCTGGGACTGAGTACCAAGAGACCCAGTACTTC. It is translated as CASSFPGTEYQETQYF. This chain connects TRBV7-6 to TRBJ2-5, with a weak D call TRBD2 (6 bases). There are 16 residues in the CDR3. Germline V gives CDR1 SGHVS, CDR2 FNYEAQ. Between the trimmed V and J ends, which lost 3 bases and 0 bases, there was a span of 14 bases.

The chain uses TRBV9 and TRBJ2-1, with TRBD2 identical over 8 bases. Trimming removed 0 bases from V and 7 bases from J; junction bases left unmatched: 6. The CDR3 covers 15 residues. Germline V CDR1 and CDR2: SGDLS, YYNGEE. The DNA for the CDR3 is TGTGCCAGCAGCGTAGCCGGGGGGGTCAGGAATGAGCAGTTCTTC. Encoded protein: CASSVAGGVRNEQFF.